The present T cell receptor beta chain was sequenced within a study of TIL therapy for anti-PD-1-resistant metastatic lung cancer (dated by TCRdb to the early 2020s). Looking at the study overall: Tumors were harvested before any PD-1/PD-L1 blockade; patients then received nivolumab, and those progressing received lymphodepletion, expanded TIL infusion and IL-2. The cohort was predominantly lung adenocarcinoma, with several EGFR-mutant and two ALK-rearranged tumors, and half of patients were current or former smokers. T cell receptor beta sequencing of tumor and peripheral blood served to follow clonotypes across the tumor, the expanded TIL product, and serial blood samples. Across the cohort, whole-exome sequencing showed a median non-synonymous tumor mutation burden of 1.5 mutations per megabase. Among the enrolled patients, the median age was nearly 55 years (range about 38-75), and the median tumor PD-L1 proportion score was around 5.6%. Overall study outcomes, separate from this receptor: Infused TIL clonotypes partially replaced the baseline peripheral repertoire then decayed over months, with no apparent association between persistence and response. The cohort was highly selected, with more treatment-naive, never-smoker and oncogene-addicted patients than typical, limiting generalizability. The study protocol defined all tumor marker inferences as exploratory.

In the paper's terms, the time point label means: pre-treatment sample, taken before nivolumab and TIL therapy. Adults with stage 4 NSCLC were enrolled from October 2017 to early 2020 in a dual-center phase I trial. Samples came from a single-arm, open-label phase I trial of tumor-infiltrating lymphocyte therapy with nivolumab in advanced non-small cell lung cancer. Blood mononuclear cells from EDTA tubes were isolated by Ficoll gradient, snap-frozen as pellets, and DNA was extracted with a Qiagen mini-prep kit. The immunoSEQ v3 hsTCRB kit was used to amplify TCR beta CDR3 regions from genomic DNA through bias-controlled multiplex PCR. TCR libraries were sequenced on an Illumina NextSeq 500 to about 2 million read pairs for survey level or about 5-6.5 million for deep level. The paper's processing steps were these. V, D and J genes were assigned, non-productive sequences were removed, and clonality was reported by immunoSEQ Analyzer software. Repertoires of infused TIL and blood were compared using productive Simpson clonality and the Morisita overlap index of productive TRB rearrangements. For each clone in blood, the absolute clonotype count was estimated by multiplying the lymphocyte count by the CD3+ fraction and by the clone's productive frequency. TCRdb took this table from immuneACCESS and kept in-frame rearrangements with V and J called. Such tables lack part of the clones; where checked against another copy, unresolved V genes explain under half of the gap, and the rest is unexplained. V and J calls and clone size are given by that table; D and trimming were obtained from the DNA. This sample is represented by about 55,000 clones; 81% of them were singletons. The ten biggest clones cover 2.5% to 3.5% of the sample.

A word on this clone: It lacks a known antigen. Base qualities are missing; no much larger clone stands one base away.

This receptor was identified in a person aged 25 to 80 with non-small cell lung cancer. This material consisted of blood, taken at baseline.

The CDR3 in this case is CASSYRDPDTQYF. The bases are TGTGCCAGCAGTTACAGGGATCCAGATACGCAGTATTTT. This chain is built from TRBV12-3 or TRBV12-4 and TRBJ2-3; TRBD1 could be the D gene, as 6 bases match. V is clipped by 4 bases and J by 4 bases, and the sequence between their germline boundaries is 9 bases long. Inclusive of the bounding cysteine and phenylalanine, the CDR3 is 13 residues long. The read is trimmed to its CDR3 DNA, 39 bases read in frame from base 1.